This T cell receptor beta chain was captured by sequencing in a study of blood T cell repertoires in COVID-19. Study in general: Donors in the United States, Italy and Spain gave samples during acute or convalescent COVID-19.

The CDR3 runs to 16 residues. Losses at the gene ends were 3 bases for V and 5 bases for J; bases not matched to a gene: 7. CDR1 LNHDA and CDR2 SQIVND come from the germline V gene (reference sequence). This clone has just a few counts. As processed by the authors: Cell counts per sample came from amplifying reference gene primers. The assay was immunoSEQ multiplex PCR, and TCRdb's table has in-frame clones only and misses some. V, J and clone size reflect that table, while D and trimming were determined from the DNA. The table records roughly 170,000 clones, 60% to 80% of them present only once. The sample was peripheral blood. The TCR was taken from a woman between 65 and 79 years old with acute or convalescent COVID-19. The chain employs TRBV19 and TRBJ1-5; the match to TRBD1 covers 10 bases. CDR3 sequence reads: CASSIIGTGVYQPQHF. Here the CDR3 DNA reads TGTGCCAGTAGTATCATTGGGACAGGGGTTTATCAGCCCCAGCATTTT.